This entry lists 13 T cell receptor beta chains sequenced from one sample in a study of beta chain features in type 1 diabetes. The entirety of the isolated RNA underwent reverse transcription, so expressed TCRB transcripts were sequenced. Measured with immunoSEQ multiplex PCR; TCRdb has only the in-frame clones, and not every one. This table holds approximately 340,000 clones, approximately 15% found once. The material sequenced was naive CD4+ T cells from blood. These receptors originate from a woman aged 18-35 years in good health.

This clone was counted between two and nine times. The chain couples TRBV7-2 to TRBJ2-5; 10 bases fit TRBD1. From germline, CDR1 is SGHTA and CDR2 FQGNSA. With 5 bases clipped from V and 4 bases from J, the junction kept 4 bases outside the gene matches. The CDR3 totals 14 residues. CDR3 in DNA: TGTGCCAGCAGCCACGGGACAGGGGCAGAGACCCAGTACTTC. Its translation is CASSHGTGAETQYF.

This clone has only one observation. V gene TRBV5-1 combines with J gene TRBJ2-6; D gene ambiguous. The CDR3 has 15 residues. CDR1 and CDR2 (germline): SGHRS, YFSETQ. Between the trimmed V and J ends, which lost 4 bases and 0 bases, there was a span of 8 bases. CDR3 protein: CASSPGNSGANVLTF. The CDR3 nucleotides are TGCGCCAGCAGCCCAGGTAACTCTGGGGCCAACGTCCTGACTTTC.

The chain links TRBV19 to TRBJ2-1; D gene unclear. Trimming took 4 bases from V and 3 from J, leaving 10 bases between them. The CDR3 spans 14 residues. Germline loops: CDR1 LNHDA, CDR2 SQIVND (reference sequence). The CDR3 coding sequence is TGTGCCAGTAGTACCTATAGTGGCTACAATGAGCAGTTCTTC. Its translation: CASSTYSGYNEQFF. Filled out from reference TRBV19 and TRBJ2-1, the complete variable domain reads DGGITQSPKYLFRKEGQNVTLSCEQNLNHDAMYWYRQDPGQGLRLIYYSQIVNDFQKGDIAEGYSVSREKKESFPLTVTSAQKNPTAFYLCASSTYSGYNEQFFGPGTRLTVL.

In this sample, this clone turned up a few times. V and J are TRBV7-6 and TRBJ1-3; D gene uncertain. The CDR3 totals 16 residues. Trimming pared 5 bases from V and 0 bases from J, leaving 14 bases between. CDR1 SGHVS and CDR2 FNYEAQ come from the germline V gene. The CDR3 coding sequence is TGTGCCAGCAGCCAGAACCCACAGAGCTCTGGAAACACCATATATTTT. This encodes CASSQNPQSSGNTIYF.

This clone was observed a handful of times. The chain is built from TRBV6-1 and TRBJ2-5, with TRBD2 matching 11 bases. Trimming cost V 6 bases and J 3 bases; bases outside gene matches: 3. Germline-derived CDR1 and CDR2 are MNHNS and SASEGT. This CDR3 has 14 residues. CDR3 in DNA: TGTGCCAGCAGACCGGGACTAGCGGAAGAGACCCAGTACTTC. Amino acids: CASRPGLAEETQYF.

The sample holds a few counts of this clone. V usage is TRBV28 and J usage is TRBJ1-2; no reliable D call. Trimming shortened V by 10 bases and J by 0 bases, and 12 bases separated the two germline ends. The CDR3 runs to 13 residues. The germline V gene has CDR1 MDHEN and CDR2 SYDVKM. The CDR3 protein is CATQIPTNYGYTF. CDR3 sequence (DNA): TGTGCCACCCAAATTCCCACTAACTATGGCTACACCTTC.

The rearrangement links TRBV5-1 to TRBJ2-7; the D is unclear. The length of the CDR3 is 12 residues. Germline assignment: CDR1 SGHRS and CDR2 YFSETQ. V was trimmed by 4 bases and J by 0 bases, leaving 5 bases between them. The CDR3: CASSASSYEQYF. Written as DNA, the CDR3 is TGCGCCAGCAGCGCCAGCTCCTACGAGCAGTACTTC.

The chain combines TRBV30 with TRBJ1-1, with D unclear. V gave up 0 bases and J gave up 4 bases, with 9 bases separating them. Germline CDR1 and CDR2: GTSNPN and SVGIG (reference sequence). This CDR3 spans 13 amino acids. The CDR3 loop is CAWSVYRGTEAFF. DNA of the CDR3: TGTGCCTGGAGTGTATATCGGGGCACTGAAGCTTTCTTT. The full variable domain, its missing parts supplied by reference TRBV30 and TRBJ1-1, is SQTIHQWPATLVQPVGSPLSLECTVEGTSNPNLYWYRQAAGRGLQLLFYSVGIGQISSEVPQNLSASRPQDRQFILSSKKLLLSDSGFYLCAWSVYRGTEAFFGQGTRLTVV.

This clone was recorded a few times. The CDR3 here is CASSQPDSQPQHF. The CDR3 nucleotides read TGCGCCAGCAGCCAGCCCGATAGTCAGCCCCAGCATTTT. The V and J genes are TRBV4-1 and TRBJ1-5; no clear D. Per germline, CDR1 MGHRA and CDR2 YSYEKL. This CDR3 contains 13 residues. The germline V and J ends were trimmed by 3 bases and 6 bases, with 9 bases remaining between them.

This clone showed up just a few times. This chain uses TRBV5-1 with TRBJ2-1; TRBD2 might be the D (6 bases). The CDR3 has 14 residues. Trimming shortened V by 1 base and J by 4 bases, and 9 bases separated the two germline ends. From germline, CDR1 is SGHRS and CDR2 YFSETQ. The CDR3 DNA follows: TGCGCCAGCAGCTTGCCCCGGGAGTACAATGAGCAGTTCTTC. This gives the protein CASSLPREYNEQFF.

This clone was detected a few times. The chain employs TRBV30 and TRBJ2-3; TRBD2 matches 11 bases. The CDR3 consists of 14 residues. Unmatched junction bases numbered 5, after V lost 4 bases and J lost 5 bases. The germline CDR1 and CDR2 sequences are GTSNPN and SVGIG (reference sequence). CDR3 region: CAWNPTSGKDTQYF. CDR3 DNA sequence: TGTGCCTGGAACCCGACTAGCGGGAAAGATACGCAGTATTTT. The full variable domain, completed using reference TRBV30 and TRBJ2-3, is SQTIHQWPATLVQPVGSPLSLECTVEGTSNPNLYWYRQAAGRGLQLLFYSVGIGQISSEVPQNLSASRPQDRQFILSSKKLLLSDSGFYLCAWNPTSGKDTQYFGPGTRLTVL.

The chain joins TRBV30 to TRBJ2-3, with D possibly being TRBD2 (6 bases). This CDR3 comprises 12 residues. Trimming removed 7 bases from V and 10 bases from J, with 18 bases in between. Germline CDR1 GTSNPN, CDR2 SVGIG (reference sequence). The CDR3 region has the DNA TGTGCCTCTGAAGGGTGGGGACTTTCGCAGTATTTT. It translates to CASEGWGLSQYF.

J is TRBJ2-1 and V is TRBV7-2; D is unclear. The V gene lost 2 bases and the J gene lost 3 bases, with 8 bases spanning the gap. CDR1 and CDR2 (germline): SGHTA, FQGNSA. The CDR3 contains 14 residues. This CDR3 is CASSLSQIYNEQFF. In nucleotides, the CDR3 is TGTGCCAGCAGCTTAAGTCAGATCTACAATGAGCAGTTCTTC.